This note documents a single TCR beta chain sequence. Its antigen is not identified. Time point indicated: after neoadjuvant nivolumab, at surgical resection. The CDR3 extends over 17 amino acids. CDR1 SGHAT and CDR2 FQNNGV come from the germline V gene. Losses at the gene ends were 2 bases for V and 3 bases for J; bases not matched to a gene: 12. The record originates from a study of neoadjuvant anti-PD-1 for oral cavity cancer. The study, taken as a whole, reports: Non-responders to neoadjuvant nivolumab had significantly more clonal PBMC T cells than responders.

Some clones are missing from TCRdb's copy, which holds only in-frame ones; the method was immunoSEQ multiplex PCR. This table has over 6,000 clones, roughly 57% appearing once. Sequenced material: PBMCs, taken after nivolumab (anti-PD-1) treatment. The rearrangement joins TRBV11-2 to TRBJ2-7, with 8 bases matching TRBD1. This clonotype originated in a person between 35 and 79 years old with oral cavity squamous cell carcinoma. CDR3 sequence: CASSLTRPGTGHYEQYF. As DNA, the CDR3 is TGTGCCAGCAGCTTAACACGTCCCGGGACAGGCCACTACGAGCAGTACTTC.